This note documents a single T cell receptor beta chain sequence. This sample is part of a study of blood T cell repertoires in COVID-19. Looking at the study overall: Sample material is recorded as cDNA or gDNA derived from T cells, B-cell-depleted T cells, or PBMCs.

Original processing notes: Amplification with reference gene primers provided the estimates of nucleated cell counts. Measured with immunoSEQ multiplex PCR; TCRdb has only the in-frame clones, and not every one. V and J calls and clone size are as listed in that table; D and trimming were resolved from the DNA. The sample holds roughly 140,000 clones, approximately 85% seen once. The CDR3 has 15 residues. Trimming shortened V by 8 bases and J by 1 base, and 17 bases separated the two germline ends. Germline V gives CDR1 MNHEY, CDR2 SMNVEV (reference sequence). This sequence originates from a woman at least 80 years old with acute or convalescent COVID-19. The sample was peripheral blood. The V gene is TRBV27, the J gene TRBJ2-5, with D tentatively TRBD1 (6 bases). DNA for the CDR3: TGTGCCAGCCAAGTCAGGGGACCCGGCCAAGAGACCCAGTACTTC. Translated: CASQVRGPGQETQYF.